This T cell receptor (beta chain) was captured by sequencing in a study of yellow fever vaccine responses in identical twins listed by TCRdb under 2018. With respect to the entire study: The study precisely tracked vaccine-responding T cell clones in identical twins.

Between the V and J ends, shortened by 8 bases and 5 bases respectively, the junction contains 22 bases. According to the germline V gene, CDR1 reads SNHLY and CDR2 reads FYNNEI. The CDR3 holds 15 amino acids from the cysteine to the phenylalanine. Only the CDR3 portion is preserved as DNA: 45 bases, with reading frame beginning at the first base. The library was generated by RT-PCR. TCRdb names Illumina HiSeq 2500 as the instrument used. The raw public reads went through TCRdb reprocessing: fastp at Q25, MiXCR clone calling, in-frame beta chains kept. For every CDR3 protein sequence, its rows merge into one entry that carries the most common genes and DNA. For this sample there are over 15,000 distinct CDR3 sequences; around two thirds appear just once. Approximately 2.2% of the sample is taken by the ten largest. A word on this clonotype: The clone's antigen remains unknown. The input lacks base qualities; no much larger clone sits a single base away.

The paper as a whole reports these results and caveats: The T cell response to vaccination in identical twins was reported by the authors to appear partly convergent and partly personalized.

The source of this sequence is a woman between 18 and 29 years old who received the yellow fever vaccine. Donor details come from another sample of the same person, matched by shared clones. This chain joins TRBV2 to TRBJ2-7, with the D call tentatively TRBD1 or TRBD2, each fitting 5 bases. Sequenced here: T cells from blood (PBMCs), unsorted or a sorted subset (not recorded which), sampled before or after yellow fever vaccination (not recorded which). In nucleotide form, the sequence is TGTGCCAGCCACCAGGGTCAAGTAAGGGGACACGAGCAGTACTTC. The translation is CASHQGQVRGHEQYF.